One T cell receptor beta chain is described in this entry. In the study's own analysis: Amplification from reference gene primers served as the basis for estimated nucleated cell counts. Clones were sequenced by immunoSEQ multiplex PCR, and TCRdb holds only the in-frame ones, with some missing. The D gene and trimming were derived from the DNA, and the V and J assignments and clone size from that table. Found here are around 120,000 clones, more than 70% of them singletons; the top ten hold 5.9%. The sample is drawn from a study of blood T cell repertoires in COVID-19. In the study overall: Material from acute and convalescent COVID-19 was sourced from the United States, Italy and Spain. T cells, B-cell-depleted T cells, or PBMCs provided the cDNA or gDNA that served as material.

The CDR3 sequence is 19 residues long. Germline V lookup: CDR1 MNHNY, CDR2 SVGAGI (reference sequence). The trim removed 5 bases at V and 5 bases at J, leaving 15 bases unmatched. Sequenced material: peripheral blood. The TCR comes from an elderly man with active or convalescent COVID-19. The chain carries TRBV6-6 and TRBJ2-3; TRBD2 agrees at 14 bases. CDR3 DNA: TGTGCCAGCAGTCGCCCCGGGACTAGCGGGGGTCCCCGGGAAGATACGCAGTATTTT. This encodes CASSRPGTSGGPREDTQYF.